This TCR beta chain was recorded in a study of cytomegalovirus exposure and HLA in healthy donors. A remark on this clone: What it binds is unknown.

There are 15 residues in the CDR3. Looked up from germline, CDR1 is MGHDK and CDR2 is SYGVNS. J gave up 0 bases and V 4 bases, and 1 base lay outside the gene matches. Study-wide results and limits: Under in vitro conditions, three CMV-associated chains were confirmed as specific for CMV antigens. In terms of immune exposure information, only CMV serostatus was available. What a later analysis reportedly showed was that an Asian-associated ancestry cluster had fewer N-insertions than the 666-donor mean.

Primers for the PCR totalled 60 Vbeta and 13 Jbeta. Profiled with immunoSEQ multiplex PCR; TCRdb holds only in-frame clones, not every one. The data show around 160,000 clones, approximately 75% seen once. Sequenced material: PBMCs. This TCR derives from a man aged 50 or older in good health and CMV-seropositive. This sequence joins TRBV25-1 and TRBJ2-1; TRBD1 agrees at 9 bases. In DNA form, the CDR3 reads TGTGCCAGCAGTGCGGGACAGGGCTCCTACAATGAGCAGTTCTTC. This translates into CASSAGQGSYNEQFF.